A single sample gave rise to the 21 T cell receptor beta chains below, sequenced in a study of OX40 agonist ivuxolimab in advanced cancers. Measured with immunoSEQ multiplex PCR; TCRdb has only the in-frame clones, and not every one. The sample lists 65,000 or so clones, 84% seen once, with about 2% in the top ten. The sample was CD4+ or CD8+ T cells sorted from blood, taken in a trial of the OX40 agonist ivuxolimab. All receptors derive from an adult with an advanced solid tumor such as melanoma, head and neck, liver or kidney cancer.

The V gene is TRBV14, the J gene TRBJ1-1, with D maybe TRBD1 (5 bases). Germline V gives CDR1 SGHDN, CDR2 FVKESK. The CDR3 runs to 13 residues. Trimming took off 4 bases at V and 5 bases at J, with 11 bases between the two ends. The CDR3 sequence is CASSRDRGTEAFF. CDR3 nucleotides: TGTGCCAGCAGCCGAGACAGAGGGACTGAAGCTTTCTTT. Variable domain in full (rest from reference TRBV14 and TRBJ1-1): EAGVTQFPSHSVIEKGQTVTLRCDPISGHDNLYWYRRVMGKEIKFLLHFVKESKQDESGMPNNRFLAERTGGTYSTLKVQPAELEDSGVYFCASSRDRGTEAFFGQGTRLTVV.

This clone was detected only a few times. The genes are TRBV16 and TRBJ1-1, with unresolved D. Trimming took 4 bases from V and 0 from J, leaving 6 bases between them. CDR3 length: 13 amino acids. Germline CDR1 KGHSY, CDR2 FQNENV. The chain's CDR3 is CASSREMNTEAFF. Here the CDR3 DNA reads TGTGCCAGCAGCCGAGAAATGAACACTGAAGCTTTCTTT.

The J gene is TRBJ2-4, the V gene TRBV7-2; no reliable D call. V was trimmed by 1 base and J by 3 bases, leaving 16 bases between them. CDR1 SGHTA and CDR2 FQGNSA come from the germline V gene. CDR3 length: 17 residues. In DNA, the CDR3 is TGTGCCAGCAGCTTAGTCGGCCGGAGCCTGGTCAAAAACATTCAGTACTTC. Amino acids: CASSLVGRSLVKNIQYF.

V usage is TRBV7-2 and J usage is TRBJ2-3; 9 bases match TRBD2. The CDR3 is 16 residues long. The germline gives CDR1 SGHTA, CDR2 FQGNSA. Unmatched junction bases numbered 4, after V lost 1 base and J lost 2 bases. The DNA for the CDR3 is TGTGCCAGCAGCTTAGGACAGGGACTAGCCACAGATACGCAGTATTTT. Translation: CASSLGQGLATDTQYF.

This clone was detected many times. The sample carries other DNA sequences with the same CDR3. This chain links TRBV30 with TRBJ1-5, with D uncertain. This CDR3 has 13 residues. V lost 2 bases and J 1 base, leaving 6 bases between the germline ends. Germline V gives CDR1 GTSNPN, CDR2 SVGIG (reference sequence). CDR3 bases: TGTGCCTGGAGTCTGGGGAGCAATCAGCCCCAGCATTTT. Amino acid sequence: CAWSLGSNQPQHF.

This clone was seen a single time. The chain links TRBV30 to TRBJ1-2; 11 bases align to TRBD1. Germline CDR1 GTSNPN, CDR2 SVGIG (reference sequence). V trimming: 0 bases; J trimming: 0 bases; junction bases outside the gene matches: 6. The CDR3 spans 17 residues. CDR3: CAWSVWGQGEPNYGYTF. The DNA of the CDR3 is TGTGCCTGGAGTGTATGGGGACAGGGGGAACCTAACTATGGCTACACCTTC.

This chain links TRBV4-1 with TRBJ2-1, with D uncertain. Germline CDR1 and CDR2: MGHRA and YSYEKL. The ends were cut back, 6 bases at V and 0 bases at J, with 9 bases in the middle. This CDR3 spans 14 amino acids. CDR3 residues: CASSRLSSYNEQFF. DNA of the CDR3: TGCGCCAGCAGTCGCCTTAGCTCCTACAATGAGCAGTTCTTC.

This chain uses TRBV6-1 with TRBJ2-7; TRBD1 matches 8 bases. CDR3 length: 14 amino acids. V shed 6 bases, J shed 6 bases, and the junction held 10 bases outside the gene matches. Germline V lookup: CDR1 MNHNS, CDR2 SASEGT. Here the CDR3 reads CASSLDRVGGEQYF. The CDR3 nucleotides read TGTGCCAGCAGCTTGGACAGGGTAGGGGGCGAGCAGTACTTC.

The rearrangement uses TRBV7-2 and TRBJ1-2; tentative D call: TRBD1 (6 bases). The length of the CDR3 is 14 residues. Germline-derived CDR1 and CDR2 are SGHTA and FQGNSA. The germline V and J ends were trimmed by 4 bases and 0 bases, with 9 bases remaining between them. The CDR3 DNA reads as TGTGCCAGCAGCTGGGGACAACCTAACTATGGCTACACCTTC. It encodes CASSWGQPNYGYTF.

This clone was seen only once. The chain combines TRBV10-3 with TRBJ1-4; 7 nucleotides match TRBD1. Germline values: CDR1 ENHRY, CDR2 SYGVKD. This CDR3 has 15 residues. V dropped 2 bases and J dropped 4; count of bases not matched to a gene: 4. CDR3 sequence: CAISELGQYNEKLFF. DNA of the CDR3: TGTGCCATCAGTGAGCTGGGACAGTATAATGAAAAACTGTTTTTT.

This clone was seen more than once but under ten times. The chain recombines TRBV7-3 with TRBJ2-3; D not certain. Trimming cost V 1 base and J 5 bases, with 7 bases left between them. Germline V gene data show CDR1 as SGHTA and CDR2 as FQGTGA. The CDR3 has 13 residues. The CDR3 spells CASSLSLQDTQYF. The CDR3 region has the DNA TGTGCCAGCAGCTTAAGTCTGCAAGATACGCAGTATTTT.

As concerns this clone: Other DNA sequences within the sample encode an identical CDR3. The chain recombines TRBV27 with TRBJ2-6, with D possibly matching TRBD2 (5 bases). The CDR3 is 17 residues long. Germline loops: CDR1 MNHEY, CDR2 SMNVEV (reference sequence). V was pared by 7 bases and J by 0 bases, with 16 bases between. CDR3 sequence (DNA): TGTGCCAGCATGGATGAGGCAGACTACTCTGGGGCCAACGTCCTGACTTTC. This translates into CASMDEADYSGANVLTF.

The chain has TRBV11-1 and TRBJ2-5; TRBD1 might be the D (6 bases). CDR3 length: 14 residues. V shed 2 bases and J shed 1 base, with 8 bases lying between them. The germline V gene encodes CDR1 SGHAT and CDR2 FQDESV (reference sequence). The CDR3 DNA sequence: TGTGCCAGCAGCTTAACGACAGGCCAAGAGACCCAGTACTTC. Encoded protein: CASSLTTGQETQYF.

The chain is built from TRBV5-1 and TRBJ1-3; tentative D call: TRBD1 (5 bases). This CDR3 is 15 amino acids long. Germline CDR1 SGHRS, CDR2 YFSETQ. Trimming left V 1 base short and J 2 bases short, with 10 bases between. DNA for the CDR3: TGCGCCAGCAGCTTGTGGGGGGAGGCTGGAAACACCATATATTTT. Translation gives CASSLWGEAGNTIYF.

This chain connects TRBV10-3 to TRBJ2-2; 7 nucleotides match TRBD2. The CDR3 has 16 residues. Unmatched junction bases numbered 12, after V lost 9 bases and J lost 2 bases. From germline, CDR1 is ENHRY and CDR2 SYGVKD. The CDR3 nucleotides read TGTGCCATTCAAAGAGAGCGGGGAACCAACACCGGGGAGCTGTTTTTT. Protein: CAIQRERGTNTGELFF.

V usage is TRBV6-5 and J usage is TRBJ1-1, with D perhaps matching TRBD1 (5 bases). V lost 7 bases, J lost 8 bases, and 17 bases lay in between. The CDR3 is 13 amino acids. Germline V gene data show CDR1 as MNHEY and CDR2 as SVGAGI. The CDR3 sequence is CASKFLGGGEAFF. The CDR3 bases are TGTGCCAGCAAATTTTTGGGGGGTGGGGAAGCTTTCTTT.

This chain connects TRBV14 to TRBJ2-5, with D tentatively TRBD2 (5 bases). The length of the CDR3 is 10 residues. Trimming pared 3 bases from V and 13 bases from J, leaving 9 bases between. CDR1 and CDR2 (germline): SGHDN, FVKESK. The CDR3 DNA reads TGTGCCAGCAGCCACGAGGGTAGGTACTTC. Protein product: CASSHEGRYF.

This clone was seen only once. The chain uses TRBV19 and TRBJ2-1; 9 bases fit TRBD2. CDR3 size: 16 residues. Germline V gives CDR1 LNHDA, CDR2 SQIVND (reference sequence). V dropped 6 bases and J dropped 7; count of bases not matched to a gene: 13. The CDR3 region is CASSQRGSGSPNEQFF. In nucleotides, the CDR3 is TGTGCCAGTAGCCAAAGGGGTAGCGGGAGCCCAAATGAGCAGTTCTTC.

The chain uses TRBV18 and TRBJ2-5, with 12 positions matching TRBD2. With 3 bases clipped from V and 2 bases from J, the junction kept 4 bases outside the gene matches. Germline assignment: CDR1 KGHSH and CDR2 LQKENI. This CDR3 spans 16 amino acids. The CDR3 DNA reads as TGTGCCAGCTCACCGAGACTAGCGGGGGCACAAGAGACCCAGTACTTC. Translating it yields CASSPRLAGAQETQYF.

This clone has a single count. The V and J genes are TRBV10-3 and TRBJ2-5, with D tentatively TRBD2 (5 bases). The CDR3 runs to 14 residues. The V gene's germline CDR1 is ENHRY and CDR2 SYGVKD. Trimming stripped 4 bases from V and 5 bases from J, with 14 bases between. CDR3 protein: CAISGGARGETQYF. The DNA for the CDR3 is TGTGCCATCAGTGGGGGAGCTCGCGGGGAGACCCAGTACTTC.

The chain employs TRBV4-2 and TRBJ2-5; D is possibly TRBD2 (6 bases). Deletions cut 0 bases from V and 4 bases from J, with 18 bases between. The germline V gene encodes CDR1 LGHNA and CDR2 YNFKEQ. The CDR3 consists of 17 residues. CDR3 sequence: CASSQEYLGLQGETQYF. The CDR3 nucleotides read TGTGCCAGCAGCCAAGAGTATCTGGGACTCCAGGGAGAGACCCAGTACTTC.